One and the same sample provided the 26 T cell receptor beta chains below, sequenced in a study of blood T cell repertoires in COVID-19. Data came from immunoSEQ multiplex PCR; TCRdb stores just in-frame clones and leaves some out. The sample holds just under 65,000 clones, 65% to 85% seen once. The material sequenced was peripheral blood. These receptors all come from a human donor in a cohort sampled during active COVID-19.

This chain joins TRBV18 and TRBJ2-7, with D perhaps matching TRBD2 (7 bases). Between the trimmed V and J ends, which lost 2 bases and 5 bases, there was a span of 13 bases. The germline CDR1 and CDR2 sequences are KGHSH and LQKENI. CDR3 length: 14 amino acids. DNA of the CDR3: TGTGCCAGCTCACCATTGGGGGGGGCAGACGAGCAGTACTTC. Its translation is CASSPLGGADEQYF. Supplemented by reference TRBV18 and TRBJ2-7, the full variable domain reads NAGVMQNPRHLVRRRGQEARLRCSPMKGHSHVYWYRQLPEEGLKFMVYLQKENIIDESGMPKERFSAEFPKEGPSILRIQQVVRGDSAAYFCASSPLGGADEQYFGPGTRLTVT.

CDR3 nucleotides: TGTGCCACCAGTGATTTTGGGGCAGGGACAGACACTGAAGCTTTCTTT. As protein: CATSDFGAGTDTEAFF. This chain connects TRBV24-1 to TRBJ1-1; 7 bases are a match to TRBD1. There are 16 residues in the CDR3. Germline V gives CDR1 KGHDR, CDR2 SFDVKD. V gave up 1 base and J gave up 3 bases; unmatched junction bases: 7.

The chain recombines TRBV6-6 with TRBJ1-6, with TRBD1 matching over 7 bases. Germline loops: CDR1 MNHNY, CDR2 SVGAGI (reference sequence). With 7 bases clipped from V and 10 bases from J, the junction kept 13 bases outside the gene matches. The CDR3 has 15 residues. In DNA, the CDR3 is TGTGCCAGCAAGGGGGCCACCCTGCAGGGCTCACCCCTCCACTTT. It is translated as CASKGATLQGSPLHF.

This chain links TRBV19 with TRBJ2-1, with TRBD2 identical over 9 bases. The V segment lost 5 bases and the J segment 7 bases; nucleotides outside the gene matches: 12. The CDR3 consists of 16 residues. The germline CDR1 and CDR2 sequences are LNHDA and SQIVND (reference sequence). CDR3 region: CASSSRTSDNRNEQFF. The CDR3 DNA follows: TGTGCCAGTAGTTCTAGGACTAGCGATAATAGGAATGAGCAGTTCTTC. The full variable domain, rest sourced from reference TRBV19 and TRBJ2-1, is DGGITQSPKYLFRKEGQNVTLSCEQNLNHDAMYWYRQDPGQGLRLIYYSQIVNDFQKGDIAEGYSVSREKKESFPLTVTSAQKNPTAFYLCASSSRTSDNRNEQFFGPGTRLTVL.

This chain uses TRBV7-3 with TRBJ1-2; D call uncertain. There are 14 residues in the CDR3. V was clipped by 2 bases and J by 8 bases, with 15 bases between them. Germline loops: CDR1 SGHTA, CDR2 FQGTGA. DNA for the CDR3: TGTGCCAGCAGCTTATTGGGAGGAGTTGGGGGCTACACCTTC. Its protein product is CASSLLGGVGGYTF.

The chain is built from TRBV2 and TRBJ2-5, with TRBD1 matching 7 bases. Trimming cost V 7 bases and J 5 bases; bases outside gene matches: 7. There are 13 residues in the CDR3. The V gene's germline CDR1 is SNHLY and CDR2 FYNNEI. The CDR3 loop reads CASTRDRIETQYF. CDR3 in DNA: TGTGCCAGCACCCGGGACAGAATTGAGACCCAGTACTTC.

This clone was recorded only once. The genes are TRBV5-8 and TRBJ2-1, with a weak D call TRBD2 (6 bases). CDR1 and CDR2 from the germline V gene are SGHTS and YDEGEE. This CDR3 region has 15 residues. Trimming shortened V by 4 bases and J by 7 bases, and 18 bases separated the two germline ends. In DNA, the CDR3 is TGTGCCAGCAGCCCTGGGACTCAGCACGTGAATGAGCAGTTCTTC. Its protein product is CASSPGTQHVNEQFF. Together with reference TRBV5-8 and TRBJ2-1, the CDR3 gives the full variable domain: EAGVTQSPTHLIKTRGQQATLRCSPISGHTSVYWYQQALGLGLQFLLWYDEGEERNRGNFPPRFSGRQFPNYSSELNVNALELEDSALYLCASSPGTQHVNEQFFGPGTRLTVL.

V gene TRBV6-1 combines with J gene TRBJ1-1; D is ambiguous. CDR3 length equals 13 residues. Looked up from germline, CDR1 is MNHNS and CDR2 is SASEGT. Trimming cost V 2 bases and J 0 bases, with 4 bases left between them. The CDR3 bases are TGTGCCAGCAGTGAAAGAGTGAACACTGAAGCTTTCTTT. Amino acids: CASSERVNTEAFF.

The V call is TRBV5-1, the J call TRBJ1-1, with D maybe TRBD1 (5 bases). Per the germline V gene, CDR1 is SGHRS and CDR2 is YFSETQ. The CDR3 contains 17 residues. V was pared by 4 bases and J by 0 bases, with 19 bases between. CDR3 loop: CASSPPGKGNMNTEAFF. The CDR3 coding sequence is TGCGCCAGCAGCCCCCCGGGTAAGGGGAACATGAACACTGAAGCTTTCTTT.

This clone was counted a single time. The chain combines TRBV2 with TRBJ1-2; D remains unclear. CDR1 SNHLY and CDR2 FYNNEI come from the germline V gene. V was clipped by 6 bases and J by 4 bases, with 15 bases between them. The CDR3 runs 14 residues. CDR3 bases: TGTGCCAGCAGGGGAGACACCTCCGCCTATGGCTACACCTTC. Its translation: CASRGDTSAYGYTF. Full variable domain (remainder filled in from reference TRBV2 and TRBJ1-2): EPEVTQTPSHQVTQMGQEVILRCVPISNHLYFYWYRQILGQKVEFLVSFYNNEISEKSEIFDDQFSVERPDGSNFTLKIRSTKLEDSAMYFCASRGDTSAYGYTFGSGTRLTVV.

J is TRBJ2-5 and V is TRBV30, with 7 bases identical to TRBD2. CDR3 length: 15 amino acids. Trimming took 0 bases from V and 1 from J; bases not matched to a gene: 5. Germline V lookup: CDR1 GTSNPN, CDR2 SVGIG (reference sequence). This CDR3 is CAWSVGGSPQETQYF. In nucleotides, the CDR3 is TGTGCCTGGAGTGTAGGCGGGAGTCCCCAAGAGACCCAGTACTTC.

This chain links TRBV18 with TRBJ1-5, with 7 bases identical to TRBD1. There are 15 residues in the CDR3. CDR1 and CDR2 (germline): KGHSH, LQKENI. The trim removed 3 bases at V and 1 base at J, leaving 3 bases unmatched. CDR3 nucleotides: TGTGCCAGCTCACCGGGGACAGCAAGCAATCAGCCCCAGCATTTT. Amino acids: CASSPGTASNQPQHF. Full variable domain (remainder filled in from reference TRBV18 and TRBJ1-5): NAGVMQNPRHLVRRRGQEARLRCSPMKGHSHVYWYRQLPEEGLKFMVYLQKENIIDESGMPKERFSAEFPKEGPSILRIQQVVRGDSAAYFCASSPGTASNQPQHFGDGTRLSIL.

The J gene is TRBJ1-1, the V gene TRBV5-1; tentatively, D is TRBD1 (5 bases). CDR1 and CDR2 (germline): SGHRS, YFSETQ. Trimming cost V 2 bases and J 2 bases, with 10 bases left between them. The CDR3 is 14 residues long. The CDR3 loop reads CASSFQGPNTEAFF. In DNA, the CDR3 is TGCGCCAGCAGCTTCCAGGGCCCTAACACTGAAGCTTTCTTT.

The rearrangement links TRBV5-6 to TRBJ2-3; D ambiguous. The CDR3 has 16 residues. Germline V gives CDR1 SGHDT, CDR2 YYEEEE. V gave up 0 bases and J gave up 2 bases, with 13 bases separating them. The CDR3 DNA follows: TGTGCCAGCAGCTTGGTATTAGCTTCTCTCACAGATACGCAGTATTTT. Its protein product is CASSLVLASLTDTQYF.

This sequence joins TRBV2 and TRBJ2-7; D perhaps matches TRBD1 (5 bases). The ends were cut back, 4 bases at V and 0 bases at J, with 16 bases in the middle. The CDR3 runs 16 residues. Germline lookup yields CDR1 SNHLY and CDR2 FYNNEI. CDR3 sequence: CASSAPVGANSYEQYF. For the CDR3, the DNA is TGTGCCAGCAGTGCCCCGGTTGGGGCGAACTCCTACGAGCAGTACTTC.

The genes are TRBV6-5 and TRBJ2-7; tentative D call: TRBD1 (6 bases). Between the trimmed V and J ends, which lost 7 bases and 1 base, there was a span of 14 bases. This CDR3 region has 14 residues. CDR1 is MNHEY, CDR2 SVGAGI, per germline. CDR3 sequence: CASKDRTISYEQYF. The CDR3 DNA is TGTGCCAGCAAAGACAGGACGATTTCCTACGAGCAGTACTTC.

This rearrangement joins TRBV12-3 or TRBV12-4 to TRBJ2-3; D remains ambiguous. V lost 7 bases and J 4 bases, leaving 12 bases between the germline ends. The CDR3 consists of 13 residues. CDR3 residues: CASTATGADTQYF. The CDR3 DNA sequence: TGTGCCAGCACCGCGACTGGCGCAGATACGCAGTATTTT.

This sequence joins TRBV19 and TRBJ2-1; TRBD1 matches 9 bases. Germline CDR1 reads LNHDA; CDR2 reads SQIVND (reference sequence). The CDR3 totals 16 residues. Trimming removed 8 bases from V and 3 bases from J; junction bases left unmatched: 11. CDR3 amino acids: CASGAQPGQGYNEQFF. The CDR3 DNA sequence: TGTGCCAGTGGCGCCCAACCGGGACAGGGCTACAATGAGCAGTTCTTC.

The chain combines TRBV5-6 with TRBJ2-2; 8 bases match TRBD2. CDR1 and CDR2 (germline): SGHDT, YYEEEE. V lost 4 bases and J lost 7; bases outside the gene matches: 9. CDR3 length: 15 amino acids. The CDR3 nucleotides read TGTGCCAGCAGCCCTCTAAGCGGGAGTATCGGGGAGCTGTTTTTT. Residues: CASSPLSGSIGELFF.

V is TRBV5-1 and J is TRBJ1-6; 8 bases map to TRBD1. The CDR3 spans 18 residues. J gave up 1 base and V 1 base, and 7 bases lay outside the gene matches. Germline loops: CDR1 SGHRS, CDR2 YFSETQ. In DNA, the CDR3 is TGCGCCAGCAGCTTGACTCCCGGGACAGGATCCTATAATTCACCCCTCCACTTT. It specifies CASSLTPGTGSYNSPLHF.

The CDR3 spells CASSLDREKLFF. DNA for the CDR3: TGTGCCAGCAGCTTAGATCGTGAAAAACTGTTTTTT. The chain combines TRBV7-2 with TRBJ1-4; D unresolved. CDR1 SGHTA and CDR2 FQGNSA come from the germline V gene. V was clipped by 1 base and J by 7 bases, with 4 bases between them. The CDR3 runs 12 residues.

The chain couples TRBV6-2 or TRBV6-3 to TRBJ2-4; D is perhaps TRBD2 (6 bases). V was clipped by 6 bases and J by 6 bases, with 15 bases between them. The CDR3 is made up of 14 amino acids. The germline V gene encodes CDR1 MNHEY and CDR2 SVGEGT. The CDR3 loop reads CASSVGLGGNIQYF. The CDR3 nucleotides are TGTGCCAGCAGCGTTGGACTGGGGGGAAACATTCAGTACTTC.

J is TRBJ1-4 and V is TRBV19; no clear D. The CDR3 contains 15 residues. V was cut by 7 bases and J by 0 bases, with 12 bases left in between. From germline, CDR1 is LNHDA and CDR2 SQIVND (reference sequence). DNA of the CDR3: TGTGCCAGTAAACCAGGAGGAACAACTAATGAAAAACTGTTTTTT. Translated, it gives CASKPGGTTNEKLFF.

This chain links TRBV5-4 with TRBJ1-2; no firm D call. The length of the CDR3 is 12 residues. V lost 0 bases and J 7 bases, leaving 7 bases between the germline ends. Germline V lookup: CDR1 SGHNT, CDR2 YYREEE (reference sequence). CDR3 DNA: TGTGCCAGCAGCTTGGACAGATCTGGCTACACCTTC. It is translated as CASSLDRSGYTF.

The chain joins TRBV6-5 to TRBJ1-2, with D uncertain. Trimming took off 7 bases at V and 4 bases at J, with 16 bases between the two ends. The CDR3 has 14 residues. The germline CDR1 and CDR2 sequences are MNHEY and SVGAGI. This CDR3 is CASKNTVSGYGYTF. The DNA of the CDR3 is TGTGCCAGCAAGAATACCGTCTCGGGCTATGGCTACACCTTC.

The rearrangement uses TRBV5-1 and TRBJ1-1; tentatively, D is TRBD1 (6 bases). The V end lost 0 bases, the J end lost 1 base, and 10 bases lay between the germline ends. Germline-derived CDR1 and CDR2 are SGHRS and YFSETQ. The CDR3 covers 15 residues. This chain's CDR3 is CASSLAGGANTEAFF. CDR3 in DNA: TGCGCCAGCAGCTTGGCTGGGGGCGCGAACACTGAAGCTTTCTTT.